This entry is about one TCR beta chain. The data are from a study of blood T cell repertoires in COVID-19. Study-level information: The United States, Italy and Spain provided the acute and convalescent COVID-19 samples. T cells, B-cell-depleted T cells, or PBMCs provided the cDNA or gDNA that served as material.

The CDR3 consists of 12 residues. The V end lost 3 bases, the J end lost 6 bases, and 5 bases lay between the germline ends. In the original processing: Amplification of reference gene primers provided the estimated nucleated cell counts. Libraries were prepared by immunoSEQ multiplex PCR; TCRdb keeps only in-frame clonotypes and omits some of them. That table is the source of V, J and clone size, and D and trimming were worked out from the DNA. Seen here are about 76,000 clones, 80% to 90% observed once, and the top ten hold roughly 30%. The chain joins TRBV12-3 or TRBV12-4 to TRBJ2-2; D unresolved. The sequence was obtained from a woman aged 80 or older with active or convalescent COVID-19. Source material: peripheral blood. For the CDR3, the DNA is TGTGCCAGCAGTTTTATCGCCGGGGAGCTGTTTTTT. It translates to CASSFIAGELFF.